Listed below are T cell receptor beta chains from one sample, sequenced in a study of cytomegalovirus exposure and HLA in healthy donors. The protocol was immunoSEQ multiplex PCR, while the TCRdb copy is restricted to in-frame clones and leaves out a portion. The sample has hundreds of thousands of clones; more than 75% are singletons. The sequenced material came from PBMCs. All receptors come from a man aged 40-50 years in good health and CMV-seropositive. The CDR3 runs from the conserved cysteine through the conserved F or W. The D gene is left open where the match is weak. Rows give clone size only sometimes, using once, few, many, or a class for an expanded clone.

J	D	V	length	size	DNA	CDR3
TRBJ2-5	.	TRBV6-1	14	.	TGTGCCAGCAGCGAGACTAGGCTCCAAGAGACCCAGTACTTC	CASSETRLQETQYF
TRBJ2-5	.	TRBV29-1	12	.	TGCAGCGTTGTGGGCCCCGAAGGGACCCAGTACTTC	CSVVGPEGTQYF
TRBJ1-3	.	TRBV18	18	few	TGTGCCAGCTCACCAGAAAAATTGAACACCCTCTCTGGAAACACCATATATTTT	CASSPEKLNTLSGNTIYF
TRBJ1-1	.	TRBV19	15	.	TGTGCCAGTAGTATTGGTAACAGTATTGAGACTGAAGCTTTCTTT	CASSIGNSIETEAFF
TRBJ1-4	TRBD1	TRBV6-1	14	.	TGTGCCAGCAGTGGTACAGGGGGCTGGGAAAAACTGTTTTTT	CASSGTGGWEKLFF
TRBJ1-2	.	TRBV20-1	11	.	TGCAGTGCTAGAGATAGTCAGGGTTCCACCTTC	CSARDSQGSTF
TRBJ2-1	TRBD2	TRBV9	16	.	TGTGCCAGCAGCGTAGTTGGTAGCGGGAGGTACAATGAGCAGTTCTTC	CASSVVGSGRYNEQFF
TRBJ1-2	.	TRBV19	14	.	TGTGCCAGTAGCCGAGGGTATTCGGAGTATGGCTACACCTTC	CASSRGYSEYGYTF
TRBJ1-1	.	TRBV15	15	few	TGTGCCACCAGCAGAGAGGGACAACGGAACACTGAAGCTTTCTTT	CATSREGQRNTEAFF
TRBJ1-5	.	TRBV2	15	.	TGTGCCAGCAGTCCTCTGGGACTCACTGATCAGCCCCAGCATTTT	CASSPLGLTDQPQHF
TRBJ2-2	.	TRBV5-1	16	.	TGCGCCAGCAGCCTGGCTAGCATCGTCAACCCCGGGGAGCTGTTTTTT	CASSLASIVNPGELFF
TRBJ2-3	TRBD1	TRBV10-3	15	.	TGTGCCATCAATGCCCCGGGACAGGGTCCAGATACGCAGTATTTT	CAINAPGQGPDTQYF
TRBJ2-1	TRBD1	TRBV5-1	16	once	TGCGCCAGCAGCTTGGGTGGGACAGGAGCCTACAATGAGCAGTTCTTC	CASSLGGTGAYNEQFF
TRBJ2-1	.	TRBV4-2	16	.	TGTGCCAGCAGCCCCCGACTGGTGGGCTCCTACAATGAGCAGTTCTTC	CASSPRLVGSYNEQFF
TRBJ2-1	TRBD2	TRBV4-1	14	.	TGCGCCAGCAGCCCGCGGGAGGGTGCAAGTGAGCAGTTCTTC	CASSPREGASEQFF
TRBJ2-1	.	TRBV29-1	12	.	TGCAGCGTTGAAGCTAGCTTGAATGAGCAGTTCTTC	CSVEASLNEQFF
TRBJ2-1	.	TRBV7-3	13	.	TGTGCCAGCAGTTCGGGAGTGAGTAGTGAGCAGTTCTTC	CASSSGVSSEQFF
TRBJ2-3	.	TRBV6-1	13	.	TGTGCCAGCAGTGGGAGGGCCGAAGATACGCAGTATTTT	CASSGRAEDTQYF
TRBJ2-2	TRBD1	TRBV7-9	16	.	TGTGCCAGCAGCGTCTACCGGGACAGGAACACCGGGGAGCTGTTTTTT	CASSVYRDRNTGELFF
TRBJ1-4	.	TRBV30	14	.	TGTGCCTGGAGGATGGCGGGGACGGGTGAAAAACTGTTTTTT	CAWRMAGTGEKLFF
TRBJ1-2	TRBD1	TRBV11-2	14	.	TGTGCCAGCAGCTTATCGGGCAGGGGGAATGGCTACACCTTC	CASSLSGRGNGYTF
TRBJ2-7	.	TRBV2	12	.	TGTGCCAGCAGTGACAGCTCCTACGAGCAGTACTTC	CASSDSSYEQYF
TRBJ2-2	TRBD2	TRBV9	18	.	TGTGCCAGCAGCGTAGGGTGGTCCAGCGGGACGATCACCGGGGAGCTGTTTTTT	CASSVGWSSGTITGELFF
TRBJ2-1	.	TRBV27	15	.	TGTGCCAGCAGTTATAACGGGAGCCCCTACAATGAGCAGTTCTTC	CASSYNGSPYNEQFF
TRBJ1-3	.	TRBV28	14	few	TGTGCCAGCAGTCCCCTGCGCGGGGGAAACACCATATATTTT	CASSPLRGGNTIYF
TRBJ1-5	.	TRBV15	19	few	TGTGCCACCAGCAGAGATAGGGAACGCGGGGTGGATAGCAATCAGCCCCAGCATTTT	CATSRDRERGVDSNQPQHF
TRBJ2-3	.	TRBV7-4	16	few	TGTGCCAGCAGCTTAGTTTCTAGCTGCCTCCTTGATACGCAGTATTTT	CASSLVSSCLLDTQYF
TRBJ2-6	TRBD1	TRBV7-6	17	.	TGTGCCAGCAGCCACTCGGGACAGGGGACCGGGGCCAACGTCCTGACTTTC	CASSHSGQGTGANVLTF
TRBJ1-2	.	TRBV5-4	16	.	TGTGCCAGCAGCTTGGGAGGTATGGGGGCAGACTATGGCTACACCTTC	CASSLGGMGADYGYTF
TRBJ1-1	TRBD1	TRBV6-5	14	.	TGTGCCAGCAGTTACCGACAGGGGAACTCTGAAGCTTTCTTT	CASSYRQGNSEAFF
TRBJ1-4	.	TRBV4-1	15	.	TGCGCCAGCAGCCCTGTGAACAGCCGAGAGGGAAAACTGTTTTTT	CASSPVNSREGKLFF